A single sample gave rise to the 30 T cell receptor beta chains below, sequenced in a study of T-cell memory formation after mild COVID-19. In TCRdb, the 5' RACE reads were re-called with MiXCR into one record per CDR3 protein. The sample carries about 49,000 distinct CDR3 sequences, about 28% recorded once. Sequencing used PBMCs or a T cell subset sorted from them (not recorded which). The source is a young man who had mild COVID-19 (a few samples of this study predate the infection). Cell type and time point are not known.

This clonotype was picked up a small number of times. The chain recombines TRBV6-2 or TRBV6-3 with TRBJ1-1; TRBD1 is a possible D gene (5 bases). The CDR3 is 15 residues long. In germline, CDR1 is MNHEY, CDR2 SVGEGT. V was trimmed by 6 bases and J by 1 base, leaving 15 bases between them. DNA for the CDR3: TGTGCCAGCAGAAACTACGCGGGGCCGAACACTGAAGCTTTCTTT. Its protein product is CASRNYAGPNTEAFF.

This clonotype has a handful of counts. The chain has TRBV11-2 and TRBJ2-1; D may be TRBD2 (5 bases). The CDR3 has 14 amino acids. The V and J ends lost 1 base and 12 bases respectively, with 16 bases between them. The germline V gene has CDR1 SGHAT and CDR2 FQNNGV. CDR3 protein: CASSLARAGGGQFF. DNA for the CDR3: TGTGCCAGCAGCTTAGCGCGTGCAGGAGGAGGGCAGTTCTTC.

This chain links TRBV7-7 with TRBJ2-2; 8 bases match TRBD1. The CDR3 loop spans 17 amino acids. The germline CDR1 and CDR2 sequences are SSHAT and FNYEAQ (reference sequence). V lost 2 bases to trimming and J lost 5 bases; unmatched junction nucleotides: 10. The CDR3 here is CASSLYPKTGGTGELFF. The CDR3 bases are TGTGCCAGCAGCTTATACCCTAAAACAGGGGGGACCGGGGAGCTGTTTTTT.

This clonotype came up a few times. The chain is built from TRBV5-1 and TRBJ2-1; TRBD2 aligns across 8 bases. The germline CDR1 and CDR2 sequences are SGHRS and YFSETQ. The length of the CDR3 is 17 residues. V was pared by 0 bases and J by 8 bases, with 13 bases of the junction left unmatched. The CDR3 region has the DNA TGCGCCAGCAGCTTGGCGCTAGCGGGCCCGGGCATAGATGAGCAGTTCTTC. Translated, it gives CASSLALAGPGIDEQFF.

V and J are TRBV4-1 and TRBJ1-6, with D maybe TRBD1 (5 bases). The germline V and J ends were trimmed by 1 base and 7 bases, with 11 bases remaining between them. The CDR3 spans 15 residues. The germline CDR1 and CDR2 sequences are MGHRA and YSYEKL. In DNA, the CDR3 is TGCGCCAGCAGCCAAGTTCGGGACGTCAATTCACCCCTCCACTTT. It encodes CASSQVRDVNSPLHF.

V and J are TRBV12-3 or TRBV12-4 and TRBJ1-6; D uncertain. V gave up 2 bases and J gave up 7 bases, with 3 bases separating them. The CDR3 extends over 12 amino acids. Written as DNA, the CDR3 is TGTGCCAGCAGTTTACCCAATTCACCCCTCCACTTT. It is translated as CASSLPNSPLHF.

The rearrangement links TRBV11-2 to TRBJ2-7; 9 nucleotides agree with TRBD1. V trimming: 6 bases; J trimming: 3 bases; junction bases outside the gene matches: 6. The CDR3 consists of 14 residues. Germline loops: CDR1 SGHAT, CDR2 FQNNGV. CDR3 bases: TGTGCCAGCAGGGGGACAGGGACCTACTACGAGCAGTACTTC. The encoded protein is CASRGTGTYYEQYF.

The chain has TRBV6-5 and TRBJ2-5; 11 nucleotides match TRBD2. CDR3 length equals 15 residues. The V segment lost 5 bases and the J segment 1 base; nucleotides outside the gene matches: 3. Per germline, CDR1 MNHEY and CDR2 SVGAGI. DNA for the CDR3: TGTGCCAGCAGTCCTAGCGGGGGGTTCCAAGAGACCCAGTACTTC. Amino acid sequence: CASSPSGGFQETQYF.

The chain joins TRBV4-1 to TRBJ1-1, with D possibly being TRBD1 (6 bases). V lost 0 bases, J lost 4 bases, and 18 bases lay in between. CDR1 MGHRA and CDR2 YSYEKL come from the germline V gene. The CDR3 runs to 17 residues. As DNA, the CDR3 is TGCGCCAGCAGCCAAGAGGTTGGGGGGGGCCGCGTCACTGAAGCTTTCTTT. This translates into CASSQEVGGGRVTEAFF.

There are a few counts of this clonotype. The chain employs TRBV6-2 or TRBV6-3 and TRBJ2-7, with 12 bases aligning to TRBD1. The CDR3 runs 15 residues. Trimming cost V 4 bases and J 7 bases; bases outside gene matches: 8. Germline CDR1 MNHEY, CDR2 SVGEGT. CDR3 amino acids: CASSSRDRGHREQYV. CDR3 DNA sequence: TGTGCCAGCAGTTCCCGGGACAGGGGGCATAGGGAGCAGTACGTC.

This rearrangement joins TRBV20-1 to TRBJ2-3; D may correspond to TRBD1 or TRBD2 (5 bases each). V was pared by 3 bases and J by 2 bases, with 15 bases between. This CDR3 region has 15 residues. The germline CDR1 and CDR2 sequences are DFQATT and SNEGSKA (reference sequence). CDR3 DNA: TGCAGTGCTAGTGAGGGGCCTCTTAACACAGATACGCAGTATTTT. This codes for CSASEGPLNTDTQYF.

This clonotype was seen more than once but under ten times. J is TRBJ2-1 and V is TRBV4-1; a weak D match, TRBD1 (5 bases). The CDR3 is made up of 12 amino acids. Germline V gene lookup returns CDR1 MGHRA and CDR2 YSYEKL. V was pared by 1 base and J by 14 bases, with 12 bases between. The CDR3 nucleotides read TGCGCCAGCAGCCAAGGTGAGGACACCGAGTTCTTC. Translated, it gives CASSQGEDTEFF.

This chain links TRBV5-1 with TRBJ1-2; 9 nucleotides line up with TRBD1. Trimming cost V 0 bases and J 3 bases; bases outside gene matches: 0. The CDR3 consists of 14 residues. Per germline, CDR1 SGHRS and CDR2 YFSETQ. The CDR3 spells CASSLGQGDYGYTF. The DNA for the CDR3 is TGCGCCAGCAGCTTGGGACAGGGGGACTATGGCTACACCTTC.

The DNA for the CDR3 is TGTGCCAGCAGCCAAGGTCACGGCAGCCTCTTTAACAATGAGCAGTTCTTC. Protein product: CASSQGHGSLFNNEQFF. This chain joins TRBV4-2 and TRBJ2-1; D not certain. The CDR3 sequence is 17 residues long. V lost 1 base, J lost 5 bases, and 18 bases lay in between. From germline, CDR1 is LGHNA and CDR2 YNFKEQ.

This clonotype was counted once. V and J are TRBV2 and TRBJ2-6; D might be TRBD2 (5 bases). V lost 3 bases to trimming and J lost 1 base, with 16 bases between them. The CDR3 is made up of 18 amino acids. The germline gives CDR1 SNHLY, CDR2 FYNNEI. The CDR3 region has the DNA TGTGCCAGCAGTGACCCGGAGGAACCCTCTTCTGGGGCCAACGTCCTGACTTTC. This gives the protein CASSDPEEPSSGANVLTF. Drawing the rest from reference TRBV2 and TRBJ2-6, the complete variable domain is EPEVTQTPSHQVTQMGQEVILRCVPISNHLYFYWYRQILGQKVEFLVSFYNNEISEKSEIFDDQFSVERPDGSNFTLKIRSTKLEDSAMYFCASSDPEEPSSGANVLTFGAGSRLTVL.

This chain connects TRBV24-1 to TRBJ2-5; a weak D match, TRBD2 (6 bases). Germline assignment: CDR1 KGHDR and CDR2 SFDVKD. V dropped 7 bases and J dropped 5 bases, with 13 bases sitting between them. The CDR3 spans 13 residues. The CDR3 nucleotides are TGTGCCACCAGGTCCGGGGAGGAGGAGACCCAGTACTTC. Its translation is CATRSGEEETQYF.

This clonotype came up a few times. J is TRBJ1-2 and V is TRBV10-3; 8 nucleotides line up with TRBD1. Looked up from germline, CDR1 is ENHRY and CDR2 is SYGVKD. Trimming removed 7 bases from V and 6 bases from J; junction bases left unmatched: 7. The CDR3 is made up of 13 amino acids. The CDR3, as DNA: TGTGCCATCACTACGACAGGGGTGCATGGCTACACCTTC. Its protein product is CAITTTGVHGYTF.

The rearrangement uses TRBV27 and TRBJ2-7, with 14 bases fitting TRBD2. V lost 5 bases to trimming and J lost 7 bases; unmatched junction nucleotides: 10. The germline gives CDR1 MNHEY, CDR2 SMNVEV (reference sequence). There are 16 residues in the CDR3. CDR3: CASSRGLAGGPGEQYV. As DNA, the CDR3 is TGTGCCAGCAGTCGTGGACTAGCGGGGGGCCCTGGGGAGCAGTACGTC.

The rearrangement joins TRBV7-8 to TRBJ2-7, with D unresolved. The germline V gene has CDR1 SGHVS and CDR2 FQNEAQ. The CDR3 extends over 14 amino acids. V lost 0 bases and J 5 bases, leaving 11 bases between the germline ends. The CDR3, as DNA: TGTGCCAGCAGCTTAGCCCCCAGAGAAGACGAGCAGTACGTC. Its translation is CASSLAPREDEQYV.

This clonotype was counted a few times. The chain carries TRBV12-3 or TRBV12-4 and TRBJ2-1; D remains ambiguous. V was clipped by 3 bases and J by 0 bases, with 6 bases between them. The CDR3 length is 14 residues. CDR3 sequence reads: CASSLVGSYNEQFF. The CDR3 coding sequence is TGTGCCAGCAGTTTGGTGGGCTCCTACAATGAGCAGTTCTTC.

This clonotype was observed a few times. The chain links TRBV28 to TRBJ2-6; D possibly corresponds to TRBD2 (5 bases). This CDR3 has 16 residues. CDR1 MDHEN and CDR2 SYDVKM come from the germline V gene. Trimming removed 2 bases from V and 2 bases from J, with 10 bases in between. The CDR3 protein is CASSLDKAAGANVLTF. CDR3 DNA: TGTGCCAGCAGTTTAGATAAAGCGGCTGGGGCCAACGTCCTGACTTTC.

In this sample, this clonotype turned up a few times. V is TRBV29-1 and J is TRBJ1-1; TRBD1 is a possible D gene (5 bases). Germline V gene lookup returns CDR1 SQVTM and CDR2 ANQGSEA. The CDR3 sequence is 12 residues long. Trimming shortened V by 2 bases and J by 6 bases, and 10 bases separated the two germline ends. Here the CDR3 reads CSVERQGAEAFF. The DNA for the CDR3 is TGCAGCGTTGAACGGCAGGGTGCTGAAGCTTTCTTT.

The genes are TRBV12-3 or TRBV12-4 and TRBJ1-1; D is uncertain. The CDR3 extends over 11 amino acids. Deletions cut 5 bases from V and 5 bases from J, with 6 bases between. This CDR3 is CASSTDTEAFF. Here the CDR3 DNA reads TGTGCCAGCAGTACAGATACTGAAGCTTTCTTT.

V gene TRBV9 combines with J gene TRBJ2-3, with 11 bases lining up with TRBD1. Germline V gene sequence: CDR1 SGDLS, CDR2 YYNGEE. The V and J ends lost 4 bases and 4 bases, in that order; junction bases with no gene match: 2. The CDR3 sequence is 14 residues long. The CDR3 DNA is TGTGCCAGCAGCAGGACAGGGGGCTCAGATACGCAGTATTTT. This sequence encodes CASSRTGGSDTQYF.

CDR3 DNA sequence: TGTGCCAGCAGCTTGAAGGACAGGAACACTGAAGCTTTCTTT. Translating it yields CASSLKDRNTEAFF. J is TRBJ1-1 and V is TRBV7-8; D possibly corresponds to TRBD1 (6 bases). Germline V gene sequence: CDR1 SGHVS, CDR2 FQNEAQ. V lost 3 bases, J lost 1 base, and 9 bases lay in between. This CDR3 is built from 14 residues.

V usage is TRBV7-9 and J usage is TRBJ2-2; D possibly corresponds to TRBD2 (5 bases). Germline V gene sequence: CDR1 SEHNR, CDR2 FQNEAQ (reference sequence). This CDR3 is 13 amino acids long. V lost 10 bases, J lost 1 base, and 10 bases lay in between. The CDR3: CANGEGNTGELFF. In nucleotides, the CDR3 is TGTGCCAATGGCGAGGGGAACACCGGGGAGCTGTTTTTT.

The chain joins TRBV29-1 to TRBJ2-1, with 7 bases identical to TRBD2. The CDR3 contains 14 residues. CDR1 is SQVTM and CDR2 is ANQGSEA in the germline V gene. V lost 5 bases and J lost 6; bases outside the gene matches: 10. The CDR3 nucleotides read TGCAGCGTTCACGGGGGGATGGGTTTCAATGAGCAGTTCTTC. As protein: CSVHGGMGFNEQFF.

The chain uses TRBV6-4 and TRBJ2-3; TRBD2 matches at 10 bases. Germline trimming cut 2 bases from V and 1 base from J; bases unmatched to any gene: 0. Germline values: CDR1 MRHNA, CDR2 SNTAGT. The CDR3 is 15 amino acids. The CDR3 DNA is TGTGCCAGCAGTGACGGGACTAGCGGCACAGATACGCAGTATTTT. This codes for CASSDGTSGTDTQYF.

The V call is TRBV4-3, the J call TRBJ2-6; 12 bases are shared with TRBD2. The CDR3 totals 21 residues. V lost 4 bases to trimming and J lost 0 bases; unmatched junction nucleotides: 13. Germline V gene data show CDR1 as LGHNA and CDR2 as YSLEER. This CDR3 reads CASSRTSHMTSGGSGANVLTF. CDR3 sequence (DNA): TGCGCCAGCAGCCGTACCTCCCACATGACTAGCGGGGGCTCTGGGGCCAACGTCCTGACTTTC.

The V and J genes are TRBV27 and TRBJ1-5; TRBD1 matches at 8 bases. Germline V gives CDR1 MNHEY, CDR2 SMNVEV (reference sequence). The V gene end was trimmed by 2 bases and the J gene end by 6 bases; junction bases not matched to a gene: 6. This CDR3 is built from 15 residues. The CDR3: CASSLAGTGLQPQHF. In nucleotides, the CDR3 is TGTGCCAGCAGTTTAGCCGGGACAGGACTTCAGCCCCAGCATTTT.